The rows below give T cell receptor beta chains drawn from one sample of a study of blood T cell repertoires in COVID-19. TCRdb's copy holds only in-frame clones and misses some; the assay was immunoSEQ multiplex PCR. This sample carries hundreds of thousands of clones, 75% to 90% of them seen once, and the ten largest clones take 1.9%. The sequenced sample was PBMCs or T cells enriched from blood (not recorded which). These receptors originate from a woman younger than 45 who had been exposed to COVID-19. Each CDR3 is given with its conserved first and last residue. The D gene is left open where the match is weak. Clone size is given for some rows only: seen once, a few or many times, or a class if the clone is expanded.

d_gene: TRBD1; v_gene: TRBV18; j_gene: TRBJ1-5; abundance: -; CDR3nt: TGTGCCAGCTCAGCGTCGGGACAGGGGCCTCAGCCCCAGCATTTT; CDR3aa: CASSASGQGPQPQHF
d_gene: -; v_gene: TRBV6-5; j_gene: TRBJ2-7; abundance: -; CDR3nt: TGTGCCAGCAGTTACGGCGGGACCTACGAGCAGTACTTC; CDR3aa: CASSYGGTYEQYF
d_gene: TRBD1; v_gene: TRBV28; j_gene: TRBJ2-4; abundance: -; CDR3nt: TGTGCCAGCAGTTTATCAGGGGGCGGCAAAAACATTCAGTACTTC; CDR3aa: CASSLSGGGKNIQYF
d_gene: -; v_gene: TRBV19; j_gene: TRBJ1-1; abundance: -; CDR3nt: TGTGCCAGTACCGGTTTCATGAACACTGAAGCTTTCTTT; CDR3aa: CASTGFMNTEAFF
d_gene: -; v_gene: TRBV6-5; j_gene: TRBJ2-1; abundance: -; CDR3nt: TGTGCCAGCACAGGGATATACAATGAGCAGTTCTTC; CDR3aa: CASTGIYNEQFF
d_gene: -; v_gene: TRBV4-2; j_gene: TRBJ1-3; abundance: -; CDR3nt: TGTGCCAGCAGCCAAGATGGGGACTTATCTGGAAACACCATATATTTT; CDR3aa: CASSQDGDLSGNTIYF
d_gene: TRBD2; v_gene: TRBV10-3; j_gene: TRBJ2-7; abundance: once; CDR3nt: TGTGCCATCAGTGAGTCAGTTGTAACCCAGCGGGAGGTCAACGAGCAGTACTTC; CDR3aa: CAISESVVTQREVNEQYF
d_gene: TRBD1; v_gene: TRBV27; j_gene: TRBJ1-1; abundance: -; CDR3nt: TGTGCCAGCAAAATACAGGGGGGGCCGGACACTGAAGCTTTCTTT; CDR3aa: CASKIQGGPDTEAFF
d_gene: TRBD2; v_gene: TRBV24-1; j_gene: TRBJ2-7; abundance: -; CDR3nt: TGTGCCACCAGTGGCGGGGGGGATCGGGAGCAGTACTTC; CDR3aa: CATSGGGDREQYF
d_gene: TRBD1; v_gene: TRBV7-9; j_gene: TRBJ1-2; abundance: -; CDR3nt: TGTGCCAGCAGCTTAAGCAATGACAGGGTCGAAGGCTACACCTTC; CDR3aa: CASSLSNDRVEGYTF
d_gene: TRBD1; v_gene: TRBV7-9; j_gene: TRBJ2-7; abundance: -; CDR3nt: TGTGCCAGCAGCCCAAGGACAGGGCGTTCCTACGAGCAGTACTTC; CDR3aa: CASSPRTGRSYEQYF
d_gene: TRBD1; v_gene: TRBV28; j_gene: TRBJ2-7; abundance: -; CDR3nt: TGTGCCAGCAGTTTGAGACAGGGCTACGAGCAGTACTTC; CDR3aa: CASSLRQGYEQYF
d_gene: -; v_gene: TRBV4-3; j_gene: TRBJ1-5; abundance: once; CDR3nt: TGCGCCAGCAGACCGGACAGATTGAGCAATCAGCCCCAGCATTTT; CDR3aa: CASRPDRLSNQPQHF
d_gene: -; v_gene: TRBV3-1/TRBV3-2; j_gene: TRBJ1-6; abundance: -; CDR3nt: TGTGCCAGCAGCCCTCCGACAGTTTCACCCCTCCACTTT; CDR3aa: CASSPPTVSPLHF
d_gene: -; v_gene: TRBV20-1; j_gene: TRBJ1-4; abundance: -; CDR3nt: TGCAGTGCTAGTACCCACAACGAGGGCGAAAAACTGTTTTTT; CDR3aa: CSASTHNEGEKLFF
d_gene: -; v_gene: TRBV30; j_gene: TRBJ2-2; abundance: -; CDR3nt: TGTGCCTGGAGTGTACTCCAGAACACCGGGGAGCTGTTTTTT; CDR3aa: CAWSVLQNTGELFF
d_gene: -; v_gene: TRBV29-1; j_gene: TRBJ2-1; abundance: -; CDR3nt: TGCAGCGTTGAAGAAAGGACCCGAGGGTTTGGGGAGCAGTTCTTC; CDR3aa: CSVEERTRGFGEQFF
d_gene: -; v_gene: TRBV5-1; j_gene: TRBJ1-1; abundance: -; CDR3nt: TGCGCCAGCAGCTCCCAGGGGAACACTGAAGCTTTCTTT; CDR3aa: CASSSQGNTEAFF
d_gene: -; v_gene: TRBV28; j_gene: TRBJ1-6; abundance: -; CDR3nt: TGTGCCAGCAGTTTTCAGGGCCCTTCTAATTCACCCCTCCACTTT; CDR3aa: CASSFQGPSNSPLHF
d_gene: -; v_gene: TRBV5-1; j_gene: TRBJ2-5; abundance: -; CDR3nt: TGCGCCAGCAGCTTGACCGGGGACCAAGAGACCCAGTACTTC; CDR3aa: CASSLTGDQETQYF
d_gene: TRBD1; v_gene: TRBV11-2; j_gene: TRBJ2-1; abundance: -; CDR3nt: TGTGCCAGTGGGACAGTCTCCTACAATGAGCAGTTCTTC; CDR3aa: CASGTVSYNEQFF
d_gene: TRBD1; v_gene: TRBV7-9; j_gene: TRBJ1-6; abundance: -; CDR3nt: TGTGCCAGCAGCTTAGGGACAGGAGATAATTCACCCCTCCACTTT; CDR3aa: CASSLGTGDNSPLHF
d_gene: -; v_gene: TRBV3-1/TRBV3-2; j_gene: TRBJ2-7; abundance: -; CDR3nt: TGTGCCAGCAGCCCGGGACTCGATGCCTACGAGCAGTACTTC; CDR3aa: CASSPGLDAYEQYF
d_gene: -; v_gene: TRBV6-5; j_gene: TRBJ2-7; abundance: -; CDR3nt: TGTGCCAGCAGTTACCAACAGGGTTACGAGCAGTACTTC; CDR3aa: CASSYQQGYEQYF
d_gene: TRBD1; v_gene: TRBV7-9; j_gene: TRBJ1-1; abundance: -; CDR3nt: TGTGCCAGCAGCGCGCAGGGGGCTCACACTGAAGCTTTCTTT; CDR3aa: CASSAQGAHTEAFF
d_gene: -; v_gene: TRBV12-3/TRBV12-4; j_gene: TRBJ2-7; abundance: -; CDR3nt: TGTGCCAGCAGTTCGGAGGGTTACGAGCAGTACTTC; CDR3aa: CASSSEGYEQYF
d_gene: -; v_gene: TRBV2; j_gene: TRBJ1-1; abundance: -; CDR3nt: TGTGCCAGCAGTGAGACGGGGTGGGTGAACACTGAAGCTTTCTTT; CDR3aa: CASSETGWVNTEAFF
d_gene: TRBD1; v_gene: TRBV30; j_gene: TRBJ1-2; abundance: -; CDR3nt: TGTGCCTCCGCGCAGACAGGGGCGGGCTACACCTTC; CDR3aa: CASAQTGAGYTF
d_gene: TRBD2; v_gene: TRBV4-2; j_gene: TRBJ2-5; abundance: -; CDR3nt: TGTGCCAGCAGCCCACAGCTAGCGGGAGGCTCCGGTCAAGAGACCCAGTACTTC; CDR3aa: CASSPQLAGGSGQETQYF
d_gene: -; v_gene: TRBV7-2; j_gene: TRBJ1-1; abundance: -; CDR3nt: TGTGCCAGCAGCACACAGGAGAACACTGAAGCTTTCTTT; CDR3aa: CASSTQENTEAFF
d_gene: TRBD1; v_gene: TRBV28; j_gene: TRBJ1-5; abundance: -; CDR3nt: TGTGCCAGCGGGGACAGGGTAAGTCAGCCCCAGCATTTT; CDR3aa: CASGDRVSQPQHF
d_gene: TRBD2; v_gene: TRBV6-6; j_gene: TRBJ2-3; abundance: -; CDR3nt: TGTGCCAGCAGTCCCACTAGCGGGGGCACAGATACGCAGTATTTT; CDR3aa: CASSPTSGGTDTQYF
d_gene: -; v_gene: TRBV5-4; j_gene: TRBJ1-5; abundance: -; CDR3nt: TGTGCCAGCAGCTTGGGGCCACACCCTTATCAGCCCCAGCATTTT; CDR3aa: CASSLGPHPYQPQHF
d_gene: TRBD2; v_gene: TRBV3-1/TRBV3-2; j_gene: TRBJ2-3; abundance: few; CDR3nt: TGTGCCAGCAGCCTCCGGGGAGGGGATACGCAGTATTTT; CDR3aa: CASSLRGGDTQYF
d_gene: TRBD1; v_gene: TRBV28; j_gene: TRBJ1-5; abundance: few; CDR3nt: TGTGCCAGTTCGACAGGGGAAGGCAATCAGCCCCAGCATTTT; CDR3aa: CASSTGEGNQPQHF
d_gene: TRBD2; v_gene: TRBV4-1; j_gene: TRBJ2-5; abundance: -; CDR3nt: TGCGCCAGCAGCCAAGAATTACCGGGACTAGCGGGAGTGGGAGGGGAGACCCAGTACTTC; CDR3aa: CASSQELPGLAGVGGETQYF
d_gene: TRBD2; v_gene: TRBV5-4; j_gene: TRBJ2-2; abundance: few; CDR3nt: TGTGCCAGCAGAAGGGAAGCGGGAGTCGGGGAGCTGTTTTTT; CDR3aa: CASRREAGVGELFF
d_gene: TRBD1; v_gene: TRBV5-8; j_gene: TRBJ2-2; abundance: -; CDR3nt: TGTGCCAGCAGCTTGTTCGGGACAGGGGAGACCGGGGAGCTGTTTTTT; CDR3aa: CASSLFGTGETGELFF
d_gene: TRBD1; v_gene: TRBV6-5; j_gene: TRBJ2-1; abundance: once; CDR3nt: TGTGCCAGCAGAGCGGACAGGCGGAACAATGAGCAGTTCTTC; CDR3aa: CASRADRRNNEQFF
d_gene: -; v_gene: TRBV29-1; j_gene: TRBJ1-6; abundance: -; CDR3nt: TGCAGCGTTGAAGATCCCCCAGGCGCACCCCTCCACTTT; CDR3aa: CSVEDPPGAPLHF
d_gene: TRBD1; v_gene: TRBV28; j_gene: TRBJ1-2; abundance: once; CDR3nt: TGTGCCAGCAGTTTAACCTCAGGGGGCTCGGATGGCTACACCTTC; CDR3aa: CASSLTSGGSDGYTF
d_gene: -; v_gene: TRBV11-2; j_gene: TRBJ1-4; abundance: few; CDR3nt: TGTGCCAGCAGTGACAAGGGGGGGCGAAGCTCCCTTAATGAAAAACTGTTTTTT; CDR3aa: CASSDKGGRSSLNEKLFF
d_gene: -; v_gene: TRBV28; j_gene: TRBJ1-3; abundance: few; CDR3nt: TGTGCCAGCAGGGTAGGGAGCACCATATATTTT; CDR3aa: CASRVGSTIYF
d_gene: -; v_gene: TRBV7-8; j_gene: TRBJ1-1; abundance: -; CDR3nt: TGTGCCAGCAGCACTACCAGGGACACCACTGGGGCTTTT; CDR3aa: CASSTTRDTTGAF
d_gene: TRBD2; v_gene: TRBV28; j_gene: TRBJ2-5; abundance: -; CDR3nt: TGTGCCAGCGATGCTAGCGGGACAGAGACCCAGTACTTC; CDR3aa: CASDASGTETQYF
d_gene: -; v_gene: TRBV28; j_gene: TRBJ1-1; abundance: -; CDR3nt: TGTGCCAGCAGTTCCAGGGGTTCGAACACTGAAGCTTTCTTT; CDR3aa: CASSSRGSNTEAFF
d_gene: -; v_gene: TRBV30; j_gene: TRBJ1-4; abundance: -; CDR3nt: TGTGCCTGGAAGCCAGGGACATACCCTGGGACTAATGAAAAACTGTTTTTT; CDR3aa: CAWKPGTYPGTNEKLFF
d_gene: -; v_gene: TRBV6-1; j_gene: TRBJ1-5; abundance: -; CDR3nt: TGTGCCAGCAGTGTCGGACAGACTAACCTAGATCAGCCCCAGCATTTT; CDR3aa: CASSVGQTNLDQPQHF